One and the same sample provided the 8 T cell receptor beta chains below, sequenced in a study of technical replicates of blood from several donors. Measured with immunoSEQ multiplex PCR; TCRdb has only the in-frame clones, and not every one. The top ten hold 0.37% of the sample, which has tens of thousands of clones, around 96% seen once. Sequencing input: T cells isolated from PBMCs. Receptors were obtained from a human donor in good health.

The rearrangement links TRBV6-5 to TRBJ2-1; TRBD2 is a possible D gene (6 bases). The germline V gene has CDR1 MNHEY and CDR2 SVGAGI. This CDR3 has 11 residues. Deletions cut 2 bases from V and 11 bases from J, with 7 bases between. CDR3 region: CASSYGTQQFF. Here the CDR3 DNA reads TGTGCCAGCAGTTACGGGACTCAGCAGTTCTTC.

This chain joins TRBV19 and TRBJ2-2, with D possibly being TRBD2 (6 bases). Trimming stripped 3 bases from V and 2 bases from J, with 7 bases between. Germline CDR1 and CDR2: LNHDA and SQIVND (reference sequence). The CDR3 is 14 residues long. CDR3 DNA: TGTGCCAGTAGTATCGCGGGAAACACCGGGGAGCTGTTTTTT. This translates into CASSIAGNTGELFF.

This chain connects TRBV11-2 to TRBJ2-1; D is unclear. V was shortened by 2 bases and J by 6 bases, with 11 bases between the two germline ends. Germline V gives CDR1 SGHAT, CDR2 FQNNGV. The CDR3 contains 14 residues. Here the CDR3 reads CASSLRVVSNEQFF. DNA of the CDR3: TGTGCCAGCAGCTTACGGGTAGTGAGCAATGAGCAGTTCTTC.

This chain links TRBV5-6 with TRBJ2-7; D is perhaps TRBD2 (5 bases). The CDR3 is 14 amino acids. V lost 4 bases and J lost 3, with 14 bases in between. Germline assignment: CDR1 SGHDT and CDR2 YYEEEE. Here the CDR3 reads CASSRKWSGYEQYF. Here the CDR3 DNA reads TGTGCCAGCAGCCGCAAGTGGAGCGGCTACGAGCAGTACTTC.

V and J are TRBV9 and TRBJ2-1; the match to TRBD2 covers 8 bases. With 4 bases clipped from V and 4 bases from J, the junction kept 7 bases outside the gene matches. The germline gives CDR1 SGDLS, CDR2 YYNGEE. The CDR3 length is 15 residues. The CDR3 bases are TGTGCCAGCAGCCCAGCGGGAGAGGGGTACAATGAGCAGTTCTTC. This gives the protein CASSPAGEGYNEQFF.

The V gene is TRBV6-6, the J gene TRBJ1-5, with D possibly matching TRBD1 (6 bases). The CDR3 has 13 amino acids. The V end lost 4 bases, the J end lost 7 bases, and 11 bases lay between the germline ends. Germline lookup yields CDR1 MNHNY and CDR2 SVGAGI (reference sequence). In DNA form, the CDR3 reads TGTGCCAGCAGTTCAGGGGAGCGGCAGCCCCAGCATTTT. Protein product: CASSSGERQPQHF.

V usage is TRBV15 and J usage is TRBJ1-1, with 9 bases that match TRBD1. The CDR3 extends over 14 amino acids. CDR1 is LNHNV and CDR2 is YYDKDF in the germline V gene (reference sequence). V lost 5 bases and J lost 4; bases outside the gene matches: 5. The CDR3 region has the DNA TGTGCCACCAGCCGCCGGACAGGGGTCACTGAAGCTTTCTTT. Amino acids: CATSRRTGVTEAFF.

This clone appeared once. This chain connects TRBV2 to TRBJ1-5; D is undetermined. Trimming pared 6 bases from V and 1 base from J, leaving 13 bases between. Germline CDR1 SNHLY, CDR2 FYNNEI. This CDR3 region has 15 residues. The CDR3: CASSLPGRSNQPQHF. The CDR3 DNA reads TGTGCCAGCAGCTTACCGGGTAGGAGCAATCAGCCCCAGCATTTT.